The rows below give T cell receptor beta chains drawn from one sample of a study of response to subunit inactivated influenza vaccine. TCRdb reprocessed the RT-PCR reads via MiXCR and lists one record per CDR3 protein. The sample holds under 550,000 distinct CDR3 sequences, approximately 7.7% seen once. Sequenced material: PBMCs from blood, taken about 24 months after vaccination. These receptors were obtained from a man between 50 and 69 years old who received an inactivated influenza vaccine. The CDR3 runs from the conserved cysteine through the conserved F or W. Each record gives: J gene, D gene, V gene, clone size, CDR3 DNA, CDR3 protein. The D gene is left open where the match is weak. Rows may omit the clone size; those that give it use once, few, many or a size class.

TRBJ2-7 TRBD2 TRBV28 . TGTGCCAGCGGCTTACCGGCGGGAGTGAGCTCCTACGAGCAGTACTTC CASGLPAGVSSYEQYF
TRBJ2-2 . TRBV6-2/TRBV6-3 few TGTGCCAGCAGCCCTCGTTCACGGCTCGGGGAGCTGTTTTTT CASSPRSRLGELFF
TRBJ2-1 TRBD2 TRBV5-1 few TGCGCCAGCAGCTTGGGGCTAGCGGGAGAATACAATGAGCAGTTCTTC CASSLGLAGEYNEQFF
TRBJ2-1 TRBD2 TRBV6-2/TRBV6-3 few TGTGCCAGCACCAAACCACTAGCGGGCGCCCCCAATGAGCAGTTCTTC CASTKPLAGAPNEQFF
TRBJ2-3 . TRBV5-1 . TGCGCCAGCAGCTGGGGTGGCGGGCCGACAGATACGCAGTATTTT CASSWGGGPTDTQYF
TRBJ2-3 . TRBV29-1 few TGCAGCGTTGAAGTGGGAAGAAGCACAGATACGCAGTATTTT CSVEVGRSTDTQYF
TRBJ1-2 . TRBV18 few TGTGCCAGCTCACCACCATCGGCAGGGGCGAATGGCTACACCTTC CASSPPSAGANGYTF
TRBJ2-7 TRBD2 TRBV28 . TGTGCCAGCAGTTTATTGGCCGGGACTAGCTCCTACGAGCAGTACTTC CASSLLAGTSSYEQYF
TRBJ2-1 . TRBV12-3/TRBV12-4 . TGTGCCAGCAGTTTAAGGGGGGCCAATGAGCAGTTCTTC CASSLRGANEQFF
TRBJ2-5 . TRBV7-2 many TGTGCCAGCAGCGACCACCAGGGGGAGACCCAGTACTTC CASSDHQGETQYF
TRBJ2-7 TRBD2 TRBV5-1 few TGCGCCAGCAGCACCGGGGGGGTTGCCTACGAGCAGTACTTC CASSTGGVAYEQYF
TRBJ1-1 . TRBV20-1 . TGCAGCGGAAAGGGGCCCCCCTTGTCTGAAGCTTTCTTT CSGKGPPLSEAFF
TRBJ2-7 . TRBV6-2/TRBV6-3 many TGTGCCAGCAGCAGGGGCCGCTACGAGCAGTACTTC CASSRGRYEQYF
TRBJ2-1 TRBD2 TRBV6-5 . TGTGCCAGCAGTTACAACTCACAGACTAGCGGGAGTGTCAATGAGCAGTTCTTC CASSYNSQTSGSVNEQFF
TRBJ2-5 TRBD2 TRBV20-1 few TGCAGTGCTATTAGCGGGACTAGCGGGGGCTGGGAGACCCAGTACTTC CSAISGTSGGWETQYF
TRBJ1-5 . TRBV20-1 few TGCAGTGCTAGTAGGCTGTCAAAGGGCAATCAGCCCCAGCATTTT CSASRLSKGNQPQHF
TRBJ1-1 . TRBV6-2/TRBV6-3 few TGTGCCAGCAGTGAGGACGGGTGGGGTGAAGCTTTCTTT CASSEDGWGEAFF
TRBJ1-1 . TRBV12-3/TRBV12-4 many TGTGCCAGCACCACCTCATGGGGGAACACTGAAGCTTTCTTT CASTTSWGNTEAFF
TRBJ2-2 TRBD1 TRBV5-1 . TGCGCCAGCCGGGACAGGGCAGGCGGGGAGCTGTTTTTT CASRDRAGGELFF
TRBJ2-5 . TRBV5-1 . TGCGCCAGCAGCTCCACCGGGACGCATCAAGAGACCCAGTACTTC CASSSTGTHQETQYF
TRBJ2-1 . TRBV5-1 . TGCGCCAGCAGACTCGGGACTGAAAGCTCCTACAATGAGCAGTTCTTC CASRLGTESSYNEQFF